Shown below are 10 T cell receptor beta chains from a single sample sequenced in a study of blood T cell repertoires in COVID-19. Measured with immunoSEQ multiplex PCR; TCRdb has only the in-frame clones, and not every one. There are roughly 240,000 clones in the sample; around 88% occur only once, and about 3% lies in the top ten. Sample: peripheral blood. These receptor sequences come from a woman aged 25-40 years who had recovered from COVID-19.

There are a few counts of this clone. The genes are TRBV5-5 and TRBJ1-1, with 7 bases identical to TRBD1. V dropped 3 bases and J dropped 5; count of bases not matched to a gene: 10. The CDR3 consists of 15 residues. CDR1 is SGHKS, CDR2 YYEKEE, per germline (reference sequence). In DNA, the CDR3 is TGTGCCAGCAGCTCTACTAGGGGGCAGAGGACTGAAGCTTTCTTT. Protein sequence: CASSSTRGQRTEAFF.

The V gene is TRBV5-1, the J gene TRBJ2-5; D is perhaps TRBD2 (5 bases). This CDR3 spans 14 amino acids. Trimming left V 4 bases short and J 2 bases short, with 12 bases between. Per the germline V gene, CDR1 is SGHRS and CDR2 is YFSETQ. The CDR3 spells CASSPFGEQETQYF. The CDR3 DNA reads TGCGCCAGCAGCCCCTTTGGGGAGCAAGAGACCCAGTACTTC.

This chain connects TRBV13 to TRBJ2-4, with TRBD2 as a possible D gene (5 bases). The V end lost 5 bases, the J end lost 7 bases, and 12 bases lay between the germline ends. CDR3 size: 13 residues. In germline, CDR1 is PRHDT, CDR2 FYEKMQ (reference sequence). The CDR3 nucleotides read TGTGCCAGCAGCCTTCTTAGAGGGAACATTCAGTACTTC. As protein: CASSLLRGNIQYF.

V is TRBV19 and J is TRBJ2-1; TRBD2 agrees at 10 bases. Germline values: CDR1 LNHDA, CDR2 SQIVND (reference sequence). Trimming removed 9 bases from V and 6 bases from J; junction bases left unmatched: 8. This CDR3 comprises 14 residues. Here the CDR3 reads CASRRSGGPNEQFF. DNA for the CDR3: TGTGCCAGCCGACGTAGCGGGGGGCCCAATGAGCAGTTCTTC.

This chain connects TRBV5-1 to TRBJ1-2; D may be TRBD1 (6 bases). Germline V gene lookup returns CDR1 SGHRS and CDR2 YFSETQ. There are 13 residues in the CDR3. The V end lost 4 bases, the J end lost 4 bases, and 11 bases lay between the germline ends. The CDR3 protein is CASSLGGAYGYTF. The CDR3 DNA reads TGCGCCAGCAGCCTGGGGGGCGCCTATGGCTACACCTTC.

This rearrangement joins TRBV7-9 to TRBJ1-1, with 8 positions matching TRBD1. Per germline, CDR1 SEHNR and CDR2 FQNEAQ (reference sequence). CDR3 size: 16 residues. Trimming took 6 bases from V and 2 from J; bases not matched to a gene: 11. CDR3: CASRGPSQGDNTEAFF. The CDR3 DNA follows: TGTGCCAGCAGGGGACCTTCACAGGGGGACAACACTGAAGCTTTCTTT.

This clone was picked up one time. The gene calls are TRBV25-1 and TRBJ2-3, with D possibly TRBD2 on 6 matching bases. The V gene lost 2 bases and the J gene lost 2 bases, with 11 bases spanning the gap. There are 15 residues in the CDR3. Germline CDR1 and CDR2: MGHDK and SYGVNS. The CDR3 DNA follows: TGTGCCAGCAGTGAACGGGGGATTAACACAGATACGCAGTATTTT. Its translation is CASSERGINTDTQYF.

Written as DNA, the CDR3 is TGCGCCAGCAGCTTGGAACTGAGGGGGGCCAACGTCCTGACTTTC. Residues: CASSLELRGANVLTF. The chain is built from TRBV5-1 and TRBJ2-6; D gene ambiguous. The CDR3 is 15 residues long. Germline loops: CDR1 SGHRS, CDR2 YFSETQ. V dropped 0 bases and J dropped 4 bases, with 8 bases sitting between them.

DNA for the CDR3: TGTGCCAGCAGTTACGATCGGCACAGGGATTCACCCCTCCACTTT. Residues: CASSYDRHRDSPLHF. The chain employs TRBV6-5 and TRBJ1-6; TRBD1 is a possible D gene (6 bases). V gave up 2 bases and J gave up 8 bases, with 13 bases separating them. This CDR3 is 15 amino acids long. CDR1 and CDR2 from the germline V gene are MNHEY and SVGAGI.

The V gene is TRBV4-3, the J gene TRBJ1-1, with 7 bases aligning to TRBD1. V shed 3 bases and J 5 bases; nucleotides not matched to a gene: 12. CDR3 length: 16 residues. CDR1 is LGHNA and CDR2 is YSLEER in the germline V gene. The CDR3 sequence: CASSQSTGAVGTEAFF. CDR3 sequence (DNA): TGCGCCAGCAGCCAGAGTACAGGGGCGGTAGGTACTGAAGCTTTCTTT.